Each of the 32 T cell receptor beta chains below was sequenced from the same sample in a study of shared clonotypes between healthy human individuals (dated by TCRdb to the early 2020s). Libraries were prepared through the immunoSEQ multiplex PCR assay. The table comes from immuneACCESS by way of TCRdb, which keeps in-frame sequences with V and J called. Part of the clones is missing from these tables; in studies checked, under half for an unresolved V gene and the rest for unknown reasons. This sample comprises some 2.3 million clones, 85% to 95% of them detected only once. 0.35% to 0.45% of the sample goes to the ten largest clones. The sample taken for sequencing was naive CD4+ T cells from PBMCs. Read against the paper, the sample's cell subset or site label means: CD45RA+ positively selected. These receptors were obtained from a man aged 18 to 29 in good health. Some clones in this sample may be carry-over from other donors' samples.

This clone appeared a few times. This CDR3 is also generated by other DNA sequences in the sample. The chain uses TRBV9 and TRBJ1-1, with a weak D call TRBD1 (6 bases). The ends were cut back, 2 bases at V and 0 bases at J, with 8 bases in the middle. The germline V gene encodes CDR1 SGDLS and CDR2 YYNGEE. The CDR3 length is 14 residues. The CDR3 nucleotides read TGTGCCAGCAGCGTCACAGGGATGAACACTGAAGCTTTCTTT. Translation: CASSVTGMNTEAFF. Filled out from reference TRBV9 and TRBJ1-1, the complete variable domain reads DSGVTQTPKHLITATGQRVTLRCSPRSGDLSVYWYQQSLDQGLQFLIQYYNGEERAKGNILERFSAQQFPDLHSELNLSSLELGDSALYFCASSVTGMNTEAFFGQGTRLTVV.

The rearrangement joins TRBV28 to TRBJ2-7; D perhaps matches TRBD2 (6 bases). The V gene's germline CDR1 is MDHEN and CDR2 SYDVKM. CDR3 length: 14 residues. Trimming took off 7 bases at V and 3 bases at J, with 16 bases between the two ends. CDR3: CASIEGGTLYEQYF. CDR3 bases: TGTGCCAGCATTGAGGGAGGAACCCTCTACGAGCAGTACTTC.

V and J are TRBV2 and TRBJ2-3; D gene ambiguous. This CDR3 spans 13 amino acids. The germline V gene encodes CDR1 SNHLY and CDR2 FYNNEI. The ends were cut back, 3 bases at V and 0 bases at J, with 4 bases in the middle. CDR3 in amino acids: CASSDPSTDTQYF. The CDR3 DNA follows: TGTGCCAGCAGTGACCCCAGCACAGATACGCAGTATTTT.

The V and J genes are TRBV5-1 and TRBJ1-5; TRBD1 matches at 8 bases. CDR1 is SGHRS and CDR2 is YFSETQ in the germline V gene. The trim removed 0 bases at V and 8 bases at J, leaving 7 bases unmatched. This CDR3 has 15 amino acids. CDR3 amino acids: CASSLGQGFGEPQHF. The CDR3 nucleotides are TGCGCCAGCAGCTTGGGACAGGGGTTTGGGGAGCCCCAGCATTTT.

V is TRBV5-1 and J is TRBJ2-5; 11 nucleotides agree with TRBD2. CDR3 length: 17 residues. Germline CDR1 is SGHRS and CDR2 is YFSETQ. Trimming took 2 bases from V and 5 from J; bases not matched to a gene: 11. Written as DNA, the CDR3 is TGCGCCAGCAGCTTTATAGCGGGAGGGCCCGCGTCCGAGACCCAGTACTTC. This codes for CASSFIAGGPASETQYF.

This clone was seen only once. This chain uses TRBV10-2 with TRBJ2-1; 10 bases match TRBD1. Trimming at V came to 6 bases and at J to 5 bases, leaving 4 bases not matched to a gene. This CDR3 has 14 amino acids. Looked up from germline, CDR1 is WSHSY and CDR2 is SAAADI. CDR3 sequence: CASSRDRGHNEQFF. The CDR3 DNA sequence: TGCGCCAGCAGCCGGGACAGGGGTCACAATGAGCAGTTCTTC.

The chain joins TRBV5-4 to TRBJ2-6; D remains unclear. The CDR3 loop spans 14 amino acids. V was shortened by 4 bases and J by 0 bases, with 5 bases between the two germline ends. Looked up from germline, CDR1 is SGHNT and CDR2 is YYREEE (reference sequence). The CDR3: CASSPDSGANVLTF. CDR3 DNA: TGTGCCAGCAGCCCAGACTCTGGGGCCAACGTCCTGACTTTC.

CDR3 in DNA: TGTGCCAGCAGCAGACTGACTCAACAAGAGACCCAGTACTTC. As protein: CASSRLTQQETQYF. This chain connects TRBV11-2 to TRBJ2-5; D unresolved. The CDR3 is 14 residues long. CDR1 and CDR2 (germline): SGHAT, FQNNGV. V gave up 5 bases and J gave up 2 bases, with 12 bases separating them.

The rearrangement joins TRBV5-1 to TRBJ1-5; D ambiguous. The germline V gene has CDR1 SGHRS and CDR2 YFSETQ. Deletions cut 0 bases from V and 1 base from J, with 11 bases between. CDR3 length: 16 residues. The CDR3 nucleotides are TGCGCCAGCAGCTTGGGCATAGGAGGGAGCAATCAGCCCCAGCATTTT. Its translation: CASSLGIGGSNQPQHF.

CDR3 coding DNA: TGTGCCAGCAGTTTAAGCGGGTTTACCTACGAGCAGTACTTC. It specifies CASSLSGFTYEQYF. This sequence joins TRBV27 and TRBJ2-7; D may be TRBD2 (6 bases). The CDR3 contains 14 residues. Germline CDR1 MNHEY, CDR2 SMNVEV (reference sequence). The germline V and J ends were trimmed by 2 bases and 2 bases, with 10 bases remaining between them.

This chain uses TRBV19 with TRBJ2-1; the match to TRBD2 covers 7 bases. J was trimmed by 5 bases and V by 8 bases; bases with no gene match: 12. The CDR3 has 15 amino acids. CDR1 and CDR2 from the germline V gene are LNHDA and SQIVND (reference sequence). CDR3 coding DNA: TGTGCCAGTTGGGACGCAGAGCGGGGTAACAATGAGCAGTTCTTC. Protein product: CASWDAERGNNEQFF.

This chain links TRBV30 with TRBJ1-1; D unclear. There are 15 residues in the CDR3. Germline V gene lookup returns CDR1 GTSNPN and CDR2 SVGIG (reference sequence). V lost 0 bases and J lost 1, with 12 bases in between. This chain's CDR3 is CAWSVRAGRNTEAFF. The CDR3 DNA reads TGTGCCTGGAGTGTGAGGGCAGGAAGGAACACTGAAGCTTTCTTT.

The chain uses TRBV11-1 and TRBJ2-7, with D possibly TRBD1 on 6 matching bases. CDR3 length: 15 residues. Trimming stripped 6 bases from V and 2 bases from J, with 17 bases between. Germline-derived CDR1 and CDR2 are SGHAT and FQDESV (reference sequence). Here the CDR3 DNA reads TGTGCCAGCAGACCAAGGGGGACGGAGGCCTACGAGCAGTACTTC. It specifies CASRPRGTEAYEQYF.

The chain's CDR3 is CASSKRTGVVQEAFF. The CDR3 nucleotides are TGTGCCAGCAGCAAAAGGACAGGGGTCGTTCAAGAAGCTTTCTTT. The chain is built from TRBV5-6 and TRBJ1-1; 9 nucleotides match TRBD1. This CDR3 has 15 residues. Per the germline V gene, CDR1 is SGHDT and CDR2 is YYEEEE. The J segment lost 8 bases and the V segment lost 4 bases, leaving 12 bases of the junction unmatched.

The CDR3 here is CASSPGRGKTEAFF. The CDR3 DNA is TGTGCCAGCAGTCCGGGTCGGGGGAAAACTGAAGCTTTCTTT. J is TRBJ1-1 and V is TRBV27; a possible D gene is TRBD1 (5 bases). The CDR3 consists of 14 residues. Germline V gene lookup returns CDR1 MNHEY and CDR2 SMNVEV (reference sequence). Trimming removed 5 bases at V and 5 bases at J, with 15 bases between.

This rearrangement joins TRBV5-1 to TRBJ1-1; the match to TRBD1 covers 9 bases. Germline CDR1 and CDR2: SGHRS and YFSETQ. Trimming cost V 3 bases and J 4 bases; bases outside gene matches: 10. CDR3 length equals 16 residues. This chain's CDR3 is CASSSGTGILGTEAFF. The CDR3 DNA is TGCGCCAGCAGCTCCGGGACAGGGATTTTGGGCACTGAAGCTTTCTTT.

The chain uses TRBV15 and TRBJ2-7; 7 bases map to TRBD1. The CDR3 has 16 amino acids. CDR1 is LNHNV, CDR2 YYDKDF, per germline (reference sequence). J lost 4 bases, V lost 2 bases, and 11 bases had no gene match. The CDR3 sequence is CATSRHGTVDGYEQYF. The CDR3 nucleotides read TGTGCCACCAGCAGACACGGGACAGTCGACGGGTACGAGCAGTACTTC.

J is TRBJ2-7 and V is TRBV7-2; 9 bases line up with TRBD1. There are 19 residues in the CDR3. Trimming removed 6 bases from V and 0 bases from J; junction bases left unmatched: 18. Germline V lookup: CDR1 SGHTA, CDR2 FQGNSA. The chain's CDR3 is CASRTTPGQGPPSSYEQYF. The CDR3 nucleotides read TGTGCCAGCAGGACCACACCCGGACAGGGGCCACCAAGCTCCTACGAGCAGTACTTC.

V is TRBV4-3 and J is TRBJ2-7; a possible D gene is TRBD2 (6 bases). This CDR3 spans 14 amino acids. V was pared by 0 bases and J by 4 bases, with 10 bases between. Germline CDR1 and CDR2: LGHNA and YSLEER. As DNA, the CDR3 is TGCGCCAGCAGCCAAGAGCGTAGCGGATACGAGCAGTACTTC. Its translation is CASSQERSGYEQYF.

As concerns this clone: Other DNA sequences in this specimen translate into the identical CDR3. The V gene is TRBV18, the J gene TRBJ1-1, with D possibly being TRBD1 (6 bases). Deletions cut 6 bases from V and 6 bases from J, with 11 bases between. The length of the CDR3 is 12 residues. Germline V gene data show CDR1 as KGHSH and CDR2 as LQKENI. CDR3 in amino acids: CASSQGTAEAFF. The CDR3 DNA sequence: TGTGCCAGCTCCCAGGGGACCGCTGAAGCTTTCTTT.

As for this clone: Within the sample, other DNA sequences also encode this same CDR3. V and J are TRBV5-1 and TRBJ1-1; possible D gene TRBD1, 5 bases. The germline V gene has CDR1 SGHRS and CDR2 YFSETQ. There are 15 residues in the CDR3. The V and J ends lost 0 bases and 2 bases respectively, with 11 bases between them. The CDR3 DNA reads as TGCGCCAGCAGCTTGGGGGCAGGGATCAACACTGAAGCTTTCTTT. It is translated as CASSLGAGINTEAFF.

Here the CDR3 reads CASSRGARDREGGAGELFF. The CDR3 nucleotides read TGCGCCAGCAGCCGAGGAGCACGGGACAGGGAAGGTGGGGCCGGGGAGCTGTTTTTT. This chain joins TRBV5-1 and TRBJ2-2, with 9 bases lining up with TRBD1. Germline V gene lookup returns CDR1 SGHRS and CDR2 YFSETQ. Losses at the gene ends were 4 bases for V and 6 bases for J; bases not matched to a gene: 19. This CDR3 contains 19 residues.

Turning to this clone: Other DNA sequences in the same sample also yield this CDR3. This chain uses TRBV5-1 with TRBJ1-3, with D unclear. V was shortened by 3 bases and J by 4 bases, with 8 bases between the two germline ends. Germline CDR1 reads SGHRS; CDR2 reads YFSETQ. The CDR3 runs 13 residues. The CDR3 protein is CASSSDGGNTIYF. In DNA form, the CDR3 reads TGCGCCAGCAGCTCGGACGGCGGAAACACCATATATTTT.

This chain connects TRBV28 to TRBJ2-2, with TRBD1 matching over 7 bases. V dropped 3 bases and J dropped 6; count of bases not matched to a gene: 7. The CDR3 is made up of 15 amino acids. CDR1 and CDR2 (germline): MDHEN, SYDVKM. CDR3 region: CASSFTLGGAGELFF. The DNA for the CDR3 is TGTGCCAGCAGTTTTACTCTAGGGGGCGCCGGGGAGCTGTTTTTT. Supplemented by reference TRBV28 and TRBJ2-2, the full variable domain reads DVKVTQSSRYLVKRTGEKVFLECVQDMDHENMFWYRQDPGLGLRLIYFSYDVKMKEKGDIPEGYSVSREKKERFSLILESASTNQTSMYLCASSFTLGGAGELFFGEGSRLTVL.

The genes are TRBV28 and TRBJ1-5, with a tentative D call TRBD1 (5 bases). CDR1 MDHEN and CDR2 SYDVKM come from the germline V gene. The CDR3 totals 14 residues. V shed 4 bases and J shed 4 bases, with 11 bases lying between them. The CDR3 DNA is TGTGCCAGCAGTTCCTGGGACGGAAATCAGCCCCAGCATTTT. The encoded protein is CASSSWDGNQPQHF.

The rearrangement uses TRBV18 and TRBJ1-4; D is ambiguous. Trimming removed 1 base from V and 7 bases from J, with 19 bases in between. The CDR3 totals 17 residues. Looked up from germline, CDR1 is KGHSH and CDR2 is LQKENI. The CDR3 region is CASSPQASALGGEKLFF. The DNA for the CDR3 is TGTGCCAGCTCACCACAAGCTAGTGCCTTAGGCGGTGAAAAACTGTTTTTT.

The chain employs TRBV14 and TRBJ2-4, with D possibly TRBD2 on 6 matching bases. The V gene's germline CDR1 is SGHDN and CDR2 FVKESK. V was cut by 0 bases and J by 7 bases, with 16 bases left in between. This CDR3 contains 16 residues. The CDR3 bases are TGTGCCAGCAGCCAAGACCTTGGGACCGGGAGTAACATTCAGTACTTC. Translated: CASSQDLGTGSNIQYF.

As regards this clone: Other nucleotide sequences in the sample specify the same CDR3. The chain has TRBV19 and TRBJ2-5, with D possibly being TRBD2 (5 bases). V shed 5 bases and J shed 1 base, with 8 bases lying between them. There are 13 residues in the CDR3. Germline loops: CDR1 LNHDA, CDR2 SQIVND (reference sequence). The CDR3 nucleotides are TGTGCCAGTAGTGCGGGCAGCCAAGAGACCCAGTACTTC. Translating it yields CASSAGSQETQYF.

This clone was counted once. The chain joins TRBV5-1 to TRBJ1-1, with D unclear. The CDR3 length is 13 residues. Per the germline V gene, CDR1 is SGHRS and CDR2 is YFSETQ. Trimming left V 3 bases short and J 3 bases short, with 9 bases between. The CDR3: CASSYNRDTEAFF. DNA for the CDR3: TGCGCCAGCAGCTACAACCGGGACACTGAAGCTTTCTTT.

This chain joins TRBV6-6 and TRBJ1-2; D not resolved. Germline CDR1 MNHNY, CDR2 SVGAGI (reference sequence). The CDR3 contains 12 residues. Trimming stripped 6 bases from V and 8 bases from J, with 13 bases between. For the CDR3, the DNA is TGTGCCAGCAGCCAAGACCAAGCGGGCTACACCTTC. Translated, it gives CASSQDQAGYTF.

The chain joins TRBV6-5 to TRBJ1-2, with 7 positions matching TRBD1. V lost 5 bases to trimming and J lost 0 bases; unmatched junction nucleotides: 6. Germline V lookup: CDR1 MNHEY, CDR2 SVGAGI. CDR3 length equals 15 residues. In DNA form, the CDR3 reads TGTGCCAGCAGTGCAGGGGGAAAAGCTAACTATGGCTACACCTTC. It encodes CASSAGGKANYGYTF.

The rearrangement joins TRBV6-1 to TRBJ2-6, with D possibly matching TRBD2 (5 bases). Trimming stripped 8 bases from V and 2 bases from J, with 7 bases between. Germline assignment: CDR1 MNHNS and CDR2 SASEGT. This CDR3 contains 13 residues. In DNA form, the CDR3 reads TGTGCCAGCGAGAGGGCTGGGGCCAACGTCCTGACTTTC. Its translation: CASERAGANVLTF.